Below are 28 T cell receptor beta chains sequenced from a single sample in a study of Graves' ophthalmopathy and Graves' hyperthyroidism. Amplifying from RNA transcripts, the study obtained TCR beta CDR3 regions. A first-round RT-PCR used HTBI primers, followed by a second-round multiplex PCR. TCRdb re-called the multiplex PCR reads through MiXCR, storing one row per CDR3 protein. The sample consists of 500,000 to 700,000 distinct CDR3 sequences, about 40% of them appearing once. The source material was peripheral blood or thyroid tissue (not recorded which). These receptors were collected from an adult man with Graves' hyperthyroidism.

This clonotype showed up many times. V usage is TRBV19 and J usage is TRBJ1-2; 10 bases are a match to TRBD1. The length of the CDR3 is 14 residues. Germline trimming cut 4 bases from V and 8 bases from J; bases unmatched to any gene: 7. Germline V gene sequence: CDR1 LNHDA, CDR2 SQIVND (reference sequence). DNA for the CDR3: TGTGCCAGTAGTACCCGACAGGGGGCTGGGGGCTACACCTTC. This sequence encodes CASSTRQGAGGYTF.

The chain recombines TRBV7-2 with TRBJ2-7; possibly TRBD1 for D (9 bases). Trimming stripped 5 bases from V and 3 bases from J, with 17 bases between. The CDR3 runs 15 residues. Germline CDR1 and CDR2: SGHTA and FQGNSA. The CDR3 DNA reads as TGTGCCAGCAGCACGGGACAGGGACTAGGCTACGAGCAGTACTTC. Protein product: CASSTGQGLGYEQYF.

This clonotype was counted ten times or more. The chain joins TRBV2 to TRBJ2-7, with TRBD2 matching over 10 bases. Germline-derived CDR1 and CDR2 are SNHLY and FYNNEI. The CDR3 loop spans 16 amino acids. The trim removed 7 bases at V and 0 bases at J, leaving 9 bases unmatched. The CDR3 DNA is TGTGCCAGCAAGGTACTAGCGGGAAAGAGCTCCTACGAGCAGTACTTC. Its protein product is CASKVLAGKSSYEQYF.

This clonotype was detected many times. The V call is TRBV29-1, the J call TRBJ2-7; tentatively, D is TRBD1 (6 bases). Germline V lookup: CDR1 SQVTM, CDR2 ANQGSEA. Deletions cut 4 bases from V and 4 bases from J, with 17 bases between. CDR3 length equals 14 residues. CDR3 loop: CSVVSGQSTYEQYF. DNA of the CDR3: TGCAGCGTTGTGTCTGGACAGAGTACTTACGAGCAGTACTTC.

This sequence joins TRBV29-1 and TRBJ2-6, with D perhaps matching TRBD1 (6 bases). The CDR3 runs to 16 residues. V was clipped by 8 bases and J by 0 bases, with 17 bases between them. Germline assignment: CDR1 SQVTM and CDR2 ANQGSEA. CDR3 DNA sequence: TGCAGCTCCCTGGGGCAGGGGAGCTCTGGGGCCAACGTCCTGACTTTC. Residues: CSSLGQGSSGANVLTF.

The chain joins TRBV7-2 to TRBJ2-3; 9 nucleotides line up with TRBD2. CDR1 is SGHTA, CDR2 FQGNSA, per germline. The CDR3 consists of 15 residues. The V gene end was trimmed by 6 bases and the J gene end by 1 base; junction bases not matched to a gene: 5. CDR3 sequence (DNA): TGTGCCAGCAGTTTTAGCGGGGGACGCACAGATACGCAGTATTTT. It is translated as CASSFSGGRTDTQYF. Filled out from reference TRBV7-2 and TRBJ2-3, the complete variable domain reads GAGVSQSPSNKVTEKGKDVELRCDPISGHTALYWYRQSLGQGLEFLIYFQGNSAPDKSGLPSDRFSAERTGGSVSTLTIQRTQQEDSAVYLCASSFSGGRTDTQYFGPGTRLTVL.

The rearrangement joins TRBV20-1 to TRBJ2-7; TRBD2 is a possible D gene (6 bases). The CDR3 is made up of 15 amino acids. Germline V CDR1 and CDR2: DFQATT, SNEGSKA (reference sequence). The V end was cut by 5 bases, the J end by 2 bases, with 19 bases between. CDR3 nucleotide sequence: TGCAGTGCTGAGACTAGGTTGGGGGGAACCTACGAGCAGTACGTC. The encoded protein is CSAETRLGGTYEQYV.

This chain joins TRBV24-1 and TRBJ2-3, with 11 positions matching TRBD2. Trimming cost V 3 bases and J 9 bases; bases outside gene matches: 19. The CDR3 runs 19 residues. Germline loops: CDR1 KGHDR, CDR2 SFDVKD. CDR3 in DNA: TGTGCCACCAGTGATGGGCTCCGCACTAGCGGGAGTGGGGCGGGGACGCAGTATTTT. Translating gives CATSDGLRTSGSGAGTQYF.

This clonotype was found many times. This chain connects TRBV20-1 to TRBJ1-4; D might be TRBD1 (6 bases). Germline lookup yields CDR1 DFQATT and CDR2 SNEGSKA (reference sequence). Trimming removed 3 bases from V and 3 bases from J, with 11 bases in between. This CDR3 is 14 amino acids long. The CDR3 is CSASDRPSNEKLFF. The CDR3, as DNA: TGCAGTGCTAGCGACAGGCCGTCTAATGAAAAACTGTTTTTT.

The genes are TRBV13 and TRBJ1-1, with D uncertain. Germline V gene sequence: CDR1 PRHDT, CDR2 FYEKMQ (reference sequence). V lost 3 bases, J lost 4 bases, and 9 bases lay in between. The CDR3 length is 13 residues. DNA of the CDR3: TGTGCCAGCAGCTTCCCGGGTAGCACTGAAGCTTTCTTT. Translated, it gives CASSFPGSTEAFF.

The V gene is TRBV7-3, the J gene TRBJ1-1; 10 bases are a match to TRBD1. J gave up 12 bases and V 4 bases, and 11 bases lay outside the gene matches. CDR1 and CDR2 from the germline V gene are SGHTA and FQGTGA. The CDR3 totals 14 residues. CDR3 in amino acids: CASSSTLGTGATFF. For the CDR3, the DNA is TGTGCCAGCAGCTCGACCCTTGGGACAGGGGCAACTTTCTTT.

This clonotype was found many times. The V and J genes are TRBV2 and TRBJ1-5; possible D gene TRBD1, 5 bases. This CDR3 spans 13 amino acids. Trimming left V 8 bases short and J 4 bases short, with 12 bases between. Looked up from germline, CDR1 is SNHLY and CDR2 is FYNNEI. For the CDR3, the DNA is TGTGCCAGCGGCAGGGACTCGAATCAGCCCCAGCATTTT. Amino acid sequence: CASGRDSNQPQHF. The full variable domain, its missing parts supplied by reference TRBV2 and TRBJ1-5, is EPEVTQTPSHQVTQMGQEVILRCVPISNHLYFYWYRQILGQKVEFLVSFYNNEISEKSEIFDDQFSVERPDGSNFTLKIRSTKLEDSAMYFCASGRDSNQPQHFGDGTRLSIL.

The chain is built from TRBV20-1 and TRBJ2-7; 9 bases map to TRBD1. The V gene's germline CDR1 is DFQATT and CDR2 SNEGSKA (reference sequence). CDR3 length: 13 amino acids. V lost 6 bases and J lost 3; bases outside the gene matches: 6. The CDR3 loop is CSADPTGGYEQYF. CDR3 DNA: TGCAGTGCGGATCCGACAGGGGGCTACGAGCAGTACTTC.

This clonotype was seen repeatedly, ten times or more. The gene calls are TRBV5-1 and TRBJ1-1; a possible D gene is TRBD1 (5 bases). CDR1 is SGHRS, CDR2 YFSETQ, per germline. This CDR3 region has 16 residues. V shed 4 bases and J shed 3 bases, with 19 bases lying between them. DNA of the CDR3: TGCGCCAGCAGCCCATCTTTCAGGGTGCGAGACACTGAAGCTTTCTTT. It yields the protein CASSPSFRVRDTEAFF.

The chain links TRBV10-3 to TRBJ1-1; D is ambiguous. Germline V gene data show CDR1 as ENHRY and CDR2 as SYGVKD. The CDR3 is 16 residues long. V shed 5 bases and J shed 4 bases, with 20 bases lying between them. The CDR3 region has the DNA TGTGCCATCAGTCCAGGAGGGCGGGTGAGGCGCACTGAAGCTTTCTTT. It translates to CAISPGGRVRRTEAFF.

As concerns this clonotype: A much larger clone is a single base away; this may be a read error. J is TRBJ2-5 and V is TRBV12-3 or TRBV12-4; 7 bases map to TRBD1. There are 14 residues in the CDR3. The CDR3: CVSSFYGRGETQYF. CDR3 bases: TGTGTCAGCAGTTTTTACGGCAGGGGGGAGACCCAGTACTTC.

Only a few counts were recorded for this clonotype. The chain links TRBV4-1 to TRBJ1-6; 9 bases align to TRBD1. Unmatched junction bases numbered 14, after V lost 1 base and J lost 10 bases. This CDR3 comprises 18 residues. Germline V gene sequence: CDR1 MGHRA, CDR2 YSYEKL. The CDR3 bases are TGCGCCAGCAGCCAAGTTAAGACAGGGGGACTTAATAGCTCACCCCTCCACTTT. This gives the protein CASSQVKTGGLNSSPLHF.

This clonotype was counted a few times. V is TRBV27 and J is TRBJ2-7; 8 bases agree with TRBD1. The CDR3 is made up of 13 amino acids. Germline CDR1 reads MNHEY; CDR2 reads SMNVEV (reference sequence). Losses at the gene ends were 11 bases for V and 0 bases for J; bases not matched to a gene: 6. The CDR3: CASETGVSYEQYF. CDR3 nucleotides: TGTGCCTCGGAGACAGGGGTCTCCTACGAGCAGTACTTC.

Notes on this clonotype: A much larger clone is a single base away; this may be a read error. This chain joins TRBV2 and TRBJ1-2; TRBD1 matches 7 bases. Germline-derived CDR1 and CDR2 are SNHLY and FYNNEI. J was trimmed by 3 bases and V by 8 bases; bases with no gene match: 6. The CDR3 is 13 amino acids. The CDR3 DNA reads TGTGCCAGCGGAGCAGGGGGGGACTATGGCTACACCTTC. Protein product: CASGAGGDYGYTF.

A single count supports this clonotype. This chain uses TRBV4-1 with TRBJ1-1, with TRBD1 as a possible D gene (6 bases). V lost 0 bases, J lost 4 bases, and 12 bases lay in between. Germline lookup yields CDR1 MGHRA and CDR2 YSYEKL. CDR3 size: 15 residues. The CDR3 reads CASSQEGAEPTEAFF. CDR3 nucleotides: TGCGCCAGCAGCCAAGAGGGGGCAGAACCCACTGAAGCTTTCTTT.

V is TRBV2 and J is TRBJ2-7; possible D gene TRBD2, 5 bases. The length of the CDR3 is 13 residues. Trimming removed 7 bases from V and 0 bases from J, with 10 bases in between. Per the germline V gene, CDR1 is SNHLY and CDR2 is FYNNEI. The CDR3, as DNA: TGTGCCAGCAATGTACGGGACTCCTACGAGCAGTACTTC. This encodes CASNVRDSYEQYF.

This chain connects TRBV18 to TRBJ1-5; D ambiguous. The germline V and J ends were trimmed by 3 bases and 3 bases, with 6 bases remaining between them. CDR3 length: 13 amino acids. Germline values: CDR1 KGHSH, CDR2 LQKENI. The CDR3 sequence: CASSPYYNQPQHF. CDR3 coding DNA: TGTGCCAGCTCACCCTACTACAATCAGCCCCAGCATTTT.

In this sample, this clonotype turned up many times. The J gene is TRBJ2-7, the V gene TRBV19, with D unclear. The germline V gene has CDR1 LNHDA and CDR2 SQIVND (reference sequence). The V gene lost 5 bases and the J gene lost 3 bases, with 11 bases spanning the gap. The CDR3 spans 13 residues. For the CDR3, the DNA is TGTGCCAGTAGTGCTTCAATATTCTACGAGCAGTACTTC. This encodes CASSASIFYEQYF.

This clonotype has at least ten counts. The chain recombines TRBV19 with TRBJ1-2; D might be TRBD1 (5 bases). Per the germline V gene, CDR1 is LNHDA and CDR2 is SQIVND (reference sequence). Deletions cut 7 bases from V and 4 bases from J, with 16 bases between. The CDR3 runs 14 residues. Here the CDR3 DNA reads TGTGCCAGTATGATGGGGGGGTTACCCTATGGCTACACCTTC. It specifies CASMMGGLPYGYTF.

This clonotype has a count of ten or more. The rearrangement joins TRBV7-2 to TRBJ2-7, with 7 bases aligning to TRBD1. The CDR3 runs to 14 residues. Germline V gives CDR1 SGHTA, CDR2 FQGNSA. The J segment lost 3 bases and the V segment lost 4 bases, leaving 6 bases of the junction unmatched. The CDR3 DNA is TGTGCCAGCAGCTCCCTCCGGGACAGCTACGAGCAGTACTTC. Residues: CASSSLRDSYEQYF.

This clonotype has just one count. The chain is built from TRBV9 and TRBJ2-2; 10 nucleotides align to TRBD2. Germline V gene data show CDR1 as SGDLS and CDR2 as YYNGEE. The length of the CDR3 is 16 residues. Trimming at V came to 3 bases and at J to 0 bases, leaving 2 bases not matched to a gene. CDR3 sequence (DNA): TGTGCCAGCAGCGCCACTAGCGGGGCGAACACCGGGGAGCTGTTTTTT. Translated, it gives CASSATSGANTGELFF.

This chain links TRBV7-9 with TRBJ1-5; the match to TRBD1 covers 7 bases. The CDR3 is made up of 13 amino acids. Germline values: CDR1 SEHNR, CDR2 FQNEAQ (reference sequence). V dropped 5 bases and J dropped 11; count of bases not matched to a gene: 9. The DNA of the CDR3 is TGTGCCAGCAGCCGGGACAGCCAAGAGACCCAGCATTTT. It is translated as CASSRDSQETQHF.

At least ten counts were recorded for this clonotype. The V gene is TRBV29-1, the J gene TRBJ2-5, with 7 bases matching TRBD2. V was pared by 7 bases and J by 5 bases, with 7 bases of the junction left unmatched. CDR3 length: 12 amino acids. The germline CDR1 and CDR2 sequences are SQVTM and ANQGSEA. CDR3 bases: TGCAGCGCCGGGGGGAGGGCGGAGACCCAGTACTTC. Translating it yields CSAGGRAETQYF.